This T cell receptor beta chain was observed in a study of CD8+ T cells in alopecia areata. Study results and limitations: Sequencing of scalp samples also includes resident alphabeta T cells from normal skin. Compared with mice, patients displayed less clear TCR sharing, possibly for HLA-related reasons.

Cell sorting was applied to PBMCs, and CD4+ and CD8+ T cells were collected. Extracted RNA was reverse transcribed, and the resulting cDNA served as sequencing template. Profiled with immunoSEQ multiplex PCR; TCRdb holds only in-frame clones, not every one. Found here are around 100,000 clones, less than 70% of them singletons; the top ten hold around 9%. This CDR3 has 15 residues. Per germline, CDR1 ENHRY and CDR2 SYGVKD. The germline V and J ends were trimmed by 3 bases and 0 bases, with 8 bases remaining between them. This clone has only a few counts. Its matching antigen is unknown. The chain links TRBV10-3 to TRBJ2-2; a possible D gene is TRBD1 (6 bases). The sequence came from a human donor in good health. What was sequenced was CD4+ T cells sorted from blood. CDR3 nucleotides: TGTGCCATCAGTGACGGGGACACGAACACCGGGGAGCTGTTTTTT. This gives the protein CAISDGDTNTGELFF.